A selection of T cell receptor beta chains follows, all from one sample in a study of blood T cell repertoires in COVID-19. Libraries were prepared by immunoSEQ multiplex PCR; TCRdb keeps only in-frame clonotypes and omits some of them. The sample contains 240,000 or so clones, 86% of which appear only once. The material sequenced was peripheral blood. These receptors were obtained from a man at least 80 years old with acute or convalescent COVID-19. Both conserved end residues are part of each CDR3. D genes are given only for firm matches. Rows may omit the clone size; those that give it use once, few, many or a size class.

d_call,j_call,clone_size,cdr3_length,v_call,cdr3_nt,cdr3_aa
NA,TRBJ1-3,NA,14,TRBV18,TGTGCCAGCTCACCAGAGGGTGCTGGAAACACCATATATTTT,CASSPEGAGNTIYF
TRBD2,TRBJ2-1,NA,15,TRBV9,TGTGCCAGCGGCCCCTGGGGGGGAGGATACAATGAGCAGTTCTTC,CASGPWGGGYNEQFF
TRBD1,TRBJ1-1,NA,15,TRBV3-1/TRBV3-2,TGTGCCAGCAGCCAACCCCCAAGGACAGGGGGCGAAGCTTTCTTT,CASSQPPRTGGEAFF
NA,TRBJ2-5,NA,11,TRBV12-3/TRBV12-4,TGTGCCAGCACCCTAGGGGGGACCCAGTACTTC,CASTLGGTQYF
TRBD2,TRBJ2-1,NA,19,TRBV5-8,TGTGCCAGCAGCTTGGTACGACTAGCGGGGGCCAGCTCCTACAATGAGCAGTTCTTC,CASSLVRLAGASSYNEQFF
NA,TRBJ1-3,once,13,TRBV9,TGTGCCAGCAGTGCGATCTCTGGAAACACCATATATTTT,CASSAISGNTIYF
NA,TRBJ1-3,NA,15,TRBV7-3,TGTGCCAGCAGCTTAACGTCTAGCTCTGGAAACACCATATATTTT,CASSLTSSSGNTIYF
TRBD2,TRBJ2-7,NA,15,TRBV9,TGTGCCAGCAGCGTAGGTCCTAGCGGGGTCGACGAGCAGTACTTC,CASSVGPSGVDEQYF
NA,TRBJ1-4,NA,16,TRBV7-9,TGTGCCAGCAGCTCCCTAGGGCGAAGTCGGGGGGGAAAACTGTTTTTT,CASSSLGRSRGGKLFF
NA,TRBJ1-3,NA,16,TRBV15,TGTGCCACCAGCAGAGATTATGCGGGAATTGGAAACACCATATATTTT,CATSRDYAGIGNTIYF
TRBD1,TRBJ2-3,NA,16,TRBV5-4,TGTGCCAGCAGCTCCATTACAGGGGCCAACACAGATACGCAGTATTTT,CASSSITGANTDTQYF
NA,TRBJ2-1,NA,14,TRBV7-9,TGTGCCAGCAGCCCCCCACAGAAATACAATGAGCAGTTCTTC,CASSPPQKYNEQFF
TRBD1,TRBJ1-1,NA,13,TRBV27,TGTGCCAGCAGACACGGGACAGGGGTTGAAGCTTTCTTT,CASRHGTGVEAFF
NA,TRBJ1-6,NA,16,TRBV11-2,TGTGCCAGCAGCTCCGGCTCGGGGGTCGGAAATTCACCCCTCCACTTT,CASSSGSGVGNSPLHF
TRBD2,TRBJ2-5,NA,14,TRBV5-4,TGTGCCAGCAGCGTAGCGGGGGGGGAAGGGACCCAGTACTTC,CASSVAGGEGTQYF
TRBD2,TRBJ2-3,NA,14,TRBV6-5,TGTGCCAGCATCTTAAGCGGGGAAACAGATACGCAGTATTTT,CASILSGETDTQYF
NA,TRBJ1-1,NA,13,TRBV6-5,TGTGCCAGCAGCCTCAGGGTTAACACTGAAGCTTTCTTT,CASSLRVNTEAFF
NA,TRBJ1-4,NA,15,TRBV6-5,TGTGCCAGCAGTTACGGATCTACAGGGACTGAAAAACTGTTTTTT,CASSYGSTGTEKLFF
TRBD1,TRBJ1-5,NA,13,TRBV28,TGTGCCAGCAGCTACAGGGGGCATCAGCCCCAGCATTTT,CASSYRGHQPQHF
NA,TRBJ1-1,NA,11,TRBV28,TGTGCCAGCAGTACAGGGTATGAAGCTTTCTTT,CASSTGYEAFF
TRBD1,TRBJ1-4,NA,13,TRBV7-2,TGTGCCAGCGGCAGGGGGGCCAATGAAAAACTGTTTTTT,CASGRGANEKLFF
NA,TRBJ2-1,NA,14,TRBV5-1,TGCGCCAGCAGCCTCCGGACAGCCGTCAATGAGCAGTTCTTC,CASSLRTAVNEQFF
NA,TRBJ1-2,NA,11,TRBV19,TGTGCCAGTACCACAAACTATGGCTACACCTTC,CASTTNYGYTF
TRBD1,TRBJ1-6,few,15,TRBV5-1,TGCGCCAGCAGCGCCACGGGACAGGGGAATTCACCCCTCCACTTT,CASSATGQGNSPLHF
TRBD2,TRBJ2-7,NA,17,TRBV7-3,TGTGCCAGCAGCTTAAGGGGCGGGAGCGATAGCTCCTACGAGCAGTACTTC,CASSLRGGSDSSYEQYF
TRBD1,TRBJ1-1,NA,14,TRBV2,TGTGCCAGCGGACAGGGCCGTTTAGGCACTGAAGCTTTCTTT,CASGQGRLGTEAFF